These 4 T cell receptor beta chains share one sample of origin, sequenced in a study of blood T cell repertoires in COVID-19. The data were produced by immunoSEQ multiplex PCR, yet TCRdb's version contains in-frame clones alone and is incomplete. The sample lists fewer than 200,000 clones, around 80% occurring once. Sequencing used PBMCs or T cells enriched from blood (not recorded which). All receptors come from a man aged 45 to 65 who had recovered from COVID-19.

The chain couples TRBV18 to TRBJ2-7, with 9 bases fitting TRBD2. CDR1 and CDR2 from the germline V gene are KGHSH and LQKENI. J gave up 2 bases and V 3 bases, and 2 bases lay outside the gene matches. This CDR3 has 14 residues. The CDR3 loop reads CASSPGLATYEQYF. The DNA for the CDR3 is TGTGCCAGCTCACCGGGACTAGCAACCTACGAGCAGTACTTC.

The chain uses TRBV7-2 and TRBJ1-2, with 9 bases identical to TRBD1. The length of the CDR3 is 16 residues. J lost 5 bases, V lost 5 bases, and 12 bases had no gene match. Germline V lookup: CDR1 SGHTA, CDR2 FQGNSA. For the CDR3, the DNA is TGTGCCAGCAGCCCAGGAACAGGGGGCGGTCGGTATGGCTACACCTTC. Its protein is CASSPGTGGGRYGYTF.

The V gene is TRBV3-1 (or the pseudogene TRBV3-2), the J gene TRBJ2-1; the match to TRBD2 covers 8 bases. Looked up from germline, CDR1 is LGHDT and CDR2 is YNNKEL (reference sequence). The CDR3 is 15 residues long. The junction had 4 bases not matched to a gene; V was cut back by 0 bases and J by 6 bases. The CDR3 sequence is CASSQEGTSPNEQFF. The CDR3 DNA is TGTGCCAGCAGCCAAGAGGGGACTAGTCCCAATGAGCAGTTCTTC.

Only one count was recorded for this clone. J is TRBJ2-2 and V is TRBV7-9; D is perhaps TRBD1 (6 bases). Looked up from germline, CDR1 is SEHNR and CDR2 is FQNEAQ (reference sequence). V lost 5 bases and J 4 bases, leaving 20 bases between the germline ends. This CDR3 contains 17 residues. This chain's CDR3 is CASSDNRAAMVTGELFF. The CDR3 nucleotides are TGTGCCAGCAGCGATAACAGGGCCGCGATGGTCACCGGGGAGCTGTTTTTT.